The 29 T cell receptor beta chains presented below share a single source sample, sequenced in a study of OX40 agonist ivuxolimab in advanced cancers. The library was prepared using the immunoSEQ multiplex PCR assay. Held by TCRdb, this immuneACCESS table contains in-frame sequences only and omits some clones. Under half of the omission traces to an unresolved V gene where checked; the cause of the rest is unknown. The sample table contains more than 60,000 clones; only one count was recorded for roughly 86% of them. 0.99% of the sample is in the top ten clones. This material consisted of CD4+ or CD8+ T cells sorted from blood, taken in a trial of the OX40 agonist ivuxolimab. These receptors originate from an adult with an advanced solid tumor such as melanoma, head and neck, liver or kidney cancer.

The J gene is TRBJ1-6, the V gene TRBV14; D not certain. Germline CDR1 is SGHDN and CDR2 is FVKESK. CDR3 length: 15 residues. Between the trimmed V and J ends, which lost 0 bases and 7 bases, there was a span of 10 bases. The CDR3 loop reads CASSQDLGSNSPLHF. The CDR3 bases are TGTGCCAGCAGCCAAGATCTAGGGTCAAATTCACCCCTCCACTTT.

This clone was recorded once. The chain combines TRBV9 with TRBJ2-1; D assignment may be TRBD1 or TRBD2 (5 bases each). The V and J ends lost 4 bases and 2 bases respectively, with 13 bases between them. The CDR3 consists of 15 residues. Germline values: CDR1 SGDLS, CDR2 YYNGEE. The CDR3 DNA reads as TGTGCCAGCAGCACCTCCGGGACGGCCTACAATGAGCAGTTCTTC. Translation gives CASSTSGTAYNEQFF.

V and J are TRBV18 and TRBJ2-2; TRBD1 might be the D (5 bases). Germline V gene data show CDR1 as KGHSH and CDR2 as LQKENI. The CDR3 has 14 residues. Trimming cost V 4 bases and J 4 bases, with 10 bases left between them. The CDR3 here is CASSLTGSTGELFF. The CDR3 DNA sequence: TGTGCCAGCTCACTAACAGGTTCCACCGGGGAGCTGTTTTTT.

The chain couples TRBV7-9 to TRBJ1-4; 8 bases line up with TRBD1. CDR1 and CDR2 (germline): SEHNR, FQNEAQ (reference sequence). This CDR3 comprises 16 residues. Trimming at V came to 4 bases and at J to 8 bases, leaving 12 bases not matched to a gene. CDR3 in DNA: TGTGCCAGCAGCTCGAATACAGGGGGAGTGCGGGAAAAACTGTTTTTT. Amino acids: CASSSNTGGVREKLFF.

This chain links TRBV18 with TRBJ1-6; 7 nucleotides line up with TRBD1. CDR1 KGHSH and CDR2 LQKENI come from the germline V gene. J was trimmed by 8 bases and V by 5 bases; bases with no gene match: 9. The CDR3 contains 15 residues. For the CDR3, the DNA is TGTGCCAGCTCAAATCGACAGGGTGAACATTCACCCCTCCACTTT. Its protein product is CASSNRQGEHSPLHF.

This clone appeared once. The CDR3 coding sequence is TGTGCCAGCTCCCCCGCGGGGGAGTACAATGAGCAGTTCTTC. As protein: CASSPAGEYNEQFF. This sequence joins TRBV18 and TRBJ2-1; 7 nucleotides agree with TRBD2. J gave up 4 bases and V 6 bases, and 6 bases lay outside the gene matches. CDR1 and CDR2 from the germline V gene are KGHSH and LQKENI. This CDR3 contains 14 residues.

CDR3 in DNA: TGTGCCAGCAGCGTAAGTAGGGGAAGACGAAATGAGCAGTTCTTC. Translated, it gives CASSVSRGRRNEQFF. The V gene is TRBV9, the J gene TRBJ2-1, with TRBD1 as a possible D gene (5 bases). Trimming cost V 1 base and J 7 bases, with 15 bases left between them. The CDR3 extends over 15 amino acids. Germline CDR1 is SGDLS and CDR2 is YYNGEE. Complete variable domain (other parts from reference TRBV9 and TRBJ2-1): DSGVTQTPKHLITATGQRVTLRCSPRSGDLSVYWYQQSLDQGLQFLIQYYNGEERAKGNILERFSAQQFPDLHSELNLSSLELGDSALYFCASSVSRGRRNEQFFGPGTRLTVL.

V and J are TRBV7-2 and TRBJ2-6; D assignment may be TRBD1 or TRBD2 (6 bases each). The CDR3 loop spans 17 amino acids. Per germline, CDR1 SGHTA and CDR2 FQGNSA. The V gene lost 6 bases and the J gene lost 1 base, with 16 bases spanning the gap. The CDR3 loop is CASRGGTQTSGANVLTF. The CDR3 nucleotides are TGTGCCAGCAGGGGCGGGACACAGACATCTGGGGCCAACGTCCTGACTTTC.

This clone was counted a single time. The chain combines TRBV27 with TRBJ2-7, with 8 positions matching TRBD1. The V and J ends lost 6 bases and 0 bases, in that order; junction bases with no gene match: 10. Per germline, CDR1 MNHEY and CDR2 SMNVEV (reference sequence). The CDR3 is made up of 16 amino acids. CDR3 protein: CASSPTGAESSYEQYF. The DNA for the CDR3 is TGTGCCAGCAGCCCGACAGGGGCCGAGTCCTCCTACGAGCAGTACTTC.

The chain has TRBV19 and TRBJ1-1; D might be TRBD1 (6 bases). V was trimmed by 6 bases and J by 0 bases, leaving 20 bases between them. Germline V CDR1 and CDR2: LNHDA, SQIVND (reference sequence). The CDR3 extends over 17 amino acids. The chain's CDR3 is CASSATGAGALNTEAFF. Here the CDR3 DNA reads TGTGCCAGTAGCGCCACCGGGGCAGGGGCACTGAACACTGAAGCTTTCTTT.

The V call is TRBV19, the J call TRBJ2-1, with D possibly TRBD1 on 7 matching bases. There are 14 residues in the CDR3. The V end was cut by 5 bases, the J end by 7 bases, with 15 bases between. Germline V gene sequence: CDR1 LNHDA, CDR2 SQIVND (reference sequence). CDR3 residues: CASSLTTGRNEQFF. CDR3 nucleotide sequence: TGTGCCAGTAGTCTAACGACAGGGAGGAATGAGCAGTTCTTC.

The V gene is TRBV21-1, the J gene TRBJ2-7; no DNA check was done on the table's D call, TRBD1. TRBV21-1 is shown as a pseudogene. The CDR3 runs to 15 residues. CDR3 in amino acids: CASSKGTGGFYEQYF. The DNA for the CDR3 is TGTGCCAGCAGCAAAGGGACAGGGGGCTTCTACGAGCAGTACTTC.

The genes are TRBV10-1 and TRBJ2-4; D is possibly TRBD1 or TRBD2 (6 bases each). This CDR3 has 15 residues. With 2 bases removed from V and 7 bases from J, the gap between germline ends came to 15 bases. CDR1 is WNHNN and CDR2 is SYGVQD in the germline V gene (reference sequence). CDR3 in amino acids: CASSEGGTLANIQYF. The CDR3 DNA follows: TGCGCCAGCAGTGAGGGGGGCACGCTAGCGAACATTCAGTACTTC.

The rearrangement uses TRBV6-6 and TRBJ2-1; 7 positions agree with TRBD2. This CDR3 comprises 16 residues. V was clipped by 0 bases and J by 5 bases; unmatched bases: 7. Germline lookup yields CDR1 MNHNY and CDR2 SVGAGI (reference sequence). CDR3 nucleotide sequence: TGTGCCAGCAGTTACTCGGCAGGGACTATCGACAATGAGCAGTTCTTC. Its protein is CASSYSAGTIDNEQFF.

The gene calls are TRBV7-2 and TRBJ2-1; 8 nucleotides line up with TRBD2. J lost 6 bases, V lost 7 bases, and 8 bases had no gene match. Germline V gene lookup returns CDR1 SGHTA and CDR2 FQGNSA. This CDR3 has 14 amino acids. Here the CDR3 reads CASMGGRWINEQFF. Written as DNA, the CDR3 is TGTGCCAGCATGGGCGGGAGGTGGATCAATGAGCAGTTCTTC.

The CDR3 here is CASSLALQQFF. DNA for the CDR3: TGTGCCAGCAGCCTCGCACTACAGCAGTTCTTC. V and J are TRBV7-9 and TRBJ2-1, with unresolved D. This CDR3 is built from 11 residues. Germline V gene lookup returns CDR1 SEHNR and CDR2 FQNEAQ (reference sequence). V was pared by 5 bases and J by 11 bases, with 10 bases between. The full variable domain, completed using reference TRBV7-9 and TRBJ2-1, is DTGVSQNPRHKITKRGQNVTFRCDPISEHNRLYWYRQTLGQGPEFLTYFQNEAQLEKSRLLSDRFSAERPKGSFSTLEIQRTEQGDSAMYLCASSLALQQFFGPGTRLTVL.

The rearrangement uses TRBV19 and TRBJ2-7, with D unresolved. This CDR3 contains 14 residues. V was shortened by 5 bases and J by 2 bases, with 13 bases between the two germline ends. The germline gives CDR1 LNHDA, CDR2 SQIVND (reference sequence). The CDR3 coding sequence is TGTGCCAGTAGTGGGATAGACAAGACCTACGAGCAGTACTTC. Translation gives CASSGIDKTYEQYF.

The chain is built from TRBV25-1 and TRBJ1-1, with 8 bases that match TRBD1. CDR1 MGHDK and CDR2 SYGVNS come from the germline V gene. J lost 1 base, V lost 6 bases, and 7 bases had no gene match. The CDR3 has 15 amino acids. The CDR3 DNA reads as TGTGCCAGCAGCGAGGCGGGGACAGGGAACACTGAAGCTTTCTTT. Amino acids: CASSEAGTGNTEAFF.

The CDR3 DNA is TGTGCCAGCAGCCCAGGACTAAAACCCGAGCAGTACTTC. It yields the protein CASSPGLKPEQYF. This rearrangement joins TRBV9 to TRBJ2-7; D is possibly TRBD2 (6 bases). Germline V CDR1 and CDR2: SGDLS, YYNGEE. V lost 4 bases and J 6 bases, leaving 14 bases between the germline ends. This CDR3 contains 13 residues.

The chain's CDR3 is CASSPTQGSSYNEQFF. As DNA, the CDR3 is TGTGCCAGCAGCCCCACACAGGGAAGCTCCTACAATGAGCAGTTCTTC. This chain uses TRBV7-6 with TRBJ2-1; a weak D match, TRBD1 (6 bases). The V end lost 5 bases, the J end lost 0 bases, and 14 bases lay between the germline ends. The CDR3 runs to 16 residues. Germline loops: CDR1 SGHVS, CDR2 FNYEAQ.

The rearrangement links TRBV6-5 to TRBJ1-1; D ambiguous. Between the trimmed V and J ends, which lost 6 bases and 0 bases, there was a span of 11 bases. Germline lookup yields CDR1 MNHEY and CDR2 SVGAGI. The CDR3 runs 14 residues. CDR3 sequence: CASSLGLLNTEAFF. DNA of the CDR3: TGTGCCAGCAGCCTTGGACTGCTGAACACTGAAGCTTTCTTT.

The genes are TRBV2 and TRBJ1-4; weak D call: TRBD1 (5 bases). V lost 2 bases and J lost 7, with 14 bases in between. The CDR3 runs 15 residues. Germline V CDR1 and CDR2: SNHLY, FYNNEI. The CDR3: CASSESLQAGEKLFF. CDR3 bases: TGTGCCAGCAGTGAAAGTCTACAGGCCGGTGAAAAACTGTTTTTT.

This clone was observed a single time. This sequence joins TRBV19 and TRBJ2-3; 10 nucleotides agree with TRBD2. CDR3 length equals 15 residues. With V trimmed by 7 bases and J by 0 bases, 4 bases remained unmatched. Germline CDR1 LNHDA, CDR2 SQIVND (reference sequence). The CDR3 loop reads CASTTLAGSTDTQYF. CDR3 coding DNA: TGTGCCAGTACTACACTAGCGGGGAGCACAGATACGCAGTATTTT. The full variable domain, in which reference TRBV19 and TRBJ2-3 provide the parts outside the CDR3, is DGGITQSPKYLFRKEGQNVTLSCEQNLNHDAMYWYRQDPGQGLRLIYYSQIVNDFQKGDIAEGYSVSREKKESFPLTVTSAQKNPTAFYLCASTTLAGSTDTQYFGPGTRLTVL.

Points on this clone: One end of the junction is discordant with germline, which a read error may explain. The rearrangement joins TRBV30 to TRBJ2-5, with 9 bases identical to TRBD1. The germline CDR1 and CDR2 sequences are GTSNPN and SVGIG (reference sequence). The CDR3 length is 17 residues. The CDR3 coding sequence is TGTGCCGGATCCGGGACAGGGAAAGAGGGGGGCCAAGAGGCCCAGTACTTC. Protein: CAGSGTGKEGGQEAQYF.

The V call is TRBV7-9, the J call TRBJ2-5, with 9 bases fitting TRBD2. The CDR3 is 14 residues long. The V and J ends lost 1 base and 9 bases, in that order; junction bases with no gene match: 6. Germline CDR1 reads SEHNR; CDR2 reads FQNEAQ (reference sequence). CDR3 coding DNA: TGTGCCAGCAGCTTAGGGCTAGCGGGGTCGGCCCAGTACTTC. Residues: CASSLGLAGSAQYF.

The chain has TRBV4-1 and TRBJ1-4, with D possibly matching TRBD1 (6 bases). V gave up 1 base and J gave up 7 bases, with 13 bases separating them. Germline assignment: CDR1 MGHRA and CDR2 YSYEKL. The CDR3 length is 15 residues. The CDR3 is CASSQVQATGEKLFF. CDR3 DNA sequence: TGCGCCAGCAGCCAAGTCCAAGCGACAGGTGAAAAACTGTTTTTT.

CDR3 loop: CASSSRTSGGPSSYEQYF. In DNA, the CDR3 is TGTGCCAGTAGTTCTCGGACTAGCGGGGGGCCAAGCTCCTACGAGCAGTACTTC. This chain connects TRBV19 to TRBJ2-7; TRBD2 agrees at 14 bases. The trim removed 5 bases at V and 0 bases at J, leaving 9 bases unmatched. This CDR3 is 18 amino acids long. Germline V lookup: CDR1 LNHDA, CDR2 SQIVND (reference sequence).

The V call is TRBV7-9, the J call TRBJ2-5, with D tentatively TRBD2 (7 bases). The CDR3 sequence is 14 residues long. Germline CDR1 SEHNR, CDR2 FQNEAQ (reference sequence). The V end lost 0 bases, the J end lost 4 bases, and 9 bases lay between the germline ends. CDR3 sequence reads: CASSLAGGLETQYF. The CDR3 DNA reads TGTGCCAGCAGCTTAGCGGGGGGGCTAGAGACCCAGTACTTC.

The chain joins TRBV5-6 to TRBJ2-5; no clear D gene. Trimming removed 0 bases from V and 5 bases from J, with 8 bases in between. Germline CDR1 reads SGHDT; CDR2 reads YYEEEE. This CDR3 comprises 13 residues. The CDR3 nucleotides read TGTGCCAGCAGCTTGGCTCTTAGTGAGACCCAGTACTTC. Protein sequence: CASSLALSETQYF. The variable domain in full, with the rest retrieved from reference TRBV5-6 and TRBJ2-5, is DAGVTQSPTHLIKTRGQQVTLRCSPKSGHDTVSWYQQALGQGPQFIFQYYEEEERQRGNFPDRFSGHQFPNYSSELNVNALLLGDSALYLCASSLALSETQYFGPGTRLLVL.